Described below is a single T cell receptor beta chain sequence and its context. The entry originates in a study of T cell changes during pregnancy in multiple sclerosis. Using immunoSEQ multiplex PCR, the repertoire was profiled, and TCRdb retains in-frame clones only, with some absent. The repertoire holds about 57,000 clones, with around 93% as singletons. The sequence was obtained from a female donor with multiple sclerosis, enrolled in a pregnancy study. The sequences come from peripheral blood, collected after pregnancy.

The CDR3 sequence is CASSKDPGLRYEQYF. The DNA of the CDR3 is TGTGCCAGCAGCAAAGACCCGGGACTCAGATACGAGCAGTACTTC. This sequence joins TRBV21-1 and TRBJ2-7; no check of the table's D call, TRBD2, against the DNA was made. TRBV21-1 is a listed pseudogene. The CDR3 runs 15 residues.